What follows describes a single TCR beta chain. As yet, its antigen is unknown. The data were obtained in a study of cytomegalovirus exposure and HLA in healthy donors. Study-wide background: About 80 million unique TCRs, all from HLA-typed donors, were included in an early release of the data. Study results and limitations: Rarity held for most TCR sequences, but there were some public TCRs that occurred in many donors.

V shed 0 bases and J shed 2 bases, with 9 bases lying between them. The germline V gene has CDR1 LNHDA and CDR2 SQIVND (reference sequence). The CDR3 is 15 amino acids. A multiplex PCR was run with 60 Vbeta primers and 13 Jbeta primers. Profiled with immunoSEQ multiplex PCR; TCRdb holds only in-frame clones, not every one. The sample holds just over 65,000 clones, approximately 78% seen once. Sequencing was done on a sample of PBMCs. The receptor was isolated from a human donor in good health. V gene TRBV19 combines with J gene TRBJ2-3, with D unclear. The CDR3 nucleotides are TGTGCCAGTAGTATAGATCTGCGCATCACAGATACGCAGTATTTT. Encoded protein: CASSIDLRITDTQYF.